One and the same sample provided the 16 T cell receptor beta chains below, sequenced in a study of PD-1 blockade in classical Hodgkin lymphoma. Relapse was seen in all patients after autologous stem cell transplantation, and brentuximab vedotin exposure was variable. Measured with immunoSEQ multiplex PCR; TCRdb has only the in-frame clones, and not every one. The data contain approximately 100,000 clones, approximately 90% of them singletons. The sequencing here drew on peripheral blood mononuclear cells (PBMCs), taken before the second cycle of nivolumab. All receptors derive from a human donor with classical Hodgkin lymphoma.

The CDR3 reads CASNRRGGLNQETQYF. For the CDR3, the DNA is TGTGCCAGTAACCGAAGGGGGGGCCTAAACCAAGAGACCCAGTACTTC. The J gene is TRBJ2-5, the V gene TRBV4-2; perhaps TRBD2 as D (7 bases). This CDR3 region has 16 residues. Germline-derived CDR1 and CDR2 are LGHNA and YNFKEQ. The V end lost 9 bases, the J end lost 0 bases, and 20 bases lay between the germline ends.

The chain couples TRBV11-1 to TRBJ1-4; the D is unclear. The CDR3 length is 13 residues. The ends were cut back, 3 bases at V and 8 bases at J, with 10 bases in the middle. Germline V gene data show CDR1 as SGHAT and CDR2 as FQDESV (reference sequence). CDR3 nucleotides: TGTGCCAGCAGCTTTGGGGTAGGAGAAAAACTGTTTTTT. Residues: CASSFGVGEKLFF.

This chain uses TRBV7-2 with TRBJ2-3, with D tentatively TRBD2 (6 bases). V lost 3 bases, J lost 1 base, and 14 bases lay in between. The CDR3 runs to 16 residues. Germline V gene data show CDR1 as SGHTA and CDR2 as FQGNSA. CDR3 sequence: CASSLEAASGTDTQYF. The CDR3 DNA is TGTGCCAGCAGCTTGGAGGCCGCTAGCGGCACAGATACGCAGTATTTT.

V and J are TRBV28 and TRBJ1-5; maybe TRBD1 (6 bases). Germline-derived CDR1 and CDR2 are MDHEN and SYDVKM. The CDR3 spans 14 residues. V lost 3 bases to trimming and J lost 5 bases, with 11 bases between them. DNA of the CDR3: TGTGCCAGCAGTTTTGACAGGCTCGATCAGCCCCAGCATTTT. Translating gives CASSFDRLDQPQHF.

The CDR3 nucleotides read TGTGCCAGCATGCAGGGCGCTATGAACACTGAAGCTTTCTTT. Its translation: CASMQGAMNTEAFF. The chain joins TRBV6-6 to TRBJ1-1; tentative D call: TRBD1 (5 bases). This CDR3 has 14 residues. CDR1 is MNHNY, CDR2 SVGAGI, per germline (reference sequence). The germline V and J ends were trimmed by 7 bases and 0 bases, with 12 bases remaining between them.

The chain carries TRBV7-9 and TRBJ2-5; D might be TRBD1 or TRBD2, each matching 5 bases. This CDR3 has 11 residues. CDR1 and CDR2 (germline): SEHNR, FQNEAQ (reference sequence). V was clipped by 8 bases and J by 1 base, with 5 bases between them. The CDR3 loop is CASGGQETQYF. The CDR3 coding sequence is TGTGCCAGCGGGGGCCAAGAGACCCAGTACTTC. Full variable domain (outside the CDR3, taken from reference TRBV7-9 and TRBJ2-5): DTGVSQNPRHKITKRGQNVTFRCDPISEHNRLYWYRQTLGQGPEFLTYFQNEAQLEKSRLLSDRFSAERPKGSFSTLEIQRTEQGDSAMYLCASGGQETQYFGPGTRLLVL.

The V and J genes are TRBV15 and TRBJ2-1, with 13 bases identical to TRBD2. The CDR3 runs to 17 residues. Looked up from germline, CDR1 is LNHNV and CDR2 is YYDKDF (reference sequence). V shed 1 base and J 4 bases; nucleotides not matched to a gene: 4. The CDR3 nucleotides read TGTGCCACCAGCAGAGGGGGACTAGCGGGGCAGTACAATGAGCAGTTCTTC. Its translation is CATSRGGLAGQYNEQFF.

This chain uses TRBV28 with TRBJ1-4; D is unresolved. The CDR3 runs 17 residues. Trimming took off 3 bases at V and 0 bases at J, with 14 bases between the two ends. Germline CDR1 and CDR2: MDHEN and SYDVKM. DNA of the CDR3: TGTGCCAGCAGTTTCCCGAGGGCGGCAGCAACTAATGAAAAACTGTTTTTT. It yields the protein CASSFPRAAATNEKLFF.

The chain links TRBV2 to TRBJ2-1; D uncertain. The germline CDR1 and CDR2 sequences are SNHLY and FYNNEI. The CDR3 loop spans 13 amino acids. The V end lost 3 bases, the J end lost 9 bases, and 12 bases lay between the germline ends. CDR3 residues: CASSDFLDGEQFF. The CDR3 coding sequence is TGTGCCAGCAGTGATTTCTTAGATGGTGAGCAGTTCTTC.

This clone appeared a single time. The chain carries TRBV16 and TRBJ1-2; D is uncertain. CDR3 size: 18 residues. The germline gives CDR1 KGHSY, CDR2 FQNENV. V lost 1 base and J lost 4, with 22 bases in between. The CDR3 coding sequence is TGTGCCAGCAGCCAATTTCCCGGGGTCTCGGGGAGTGGCTATGGCTACACCTTC. It translates to CASSQFPGVSGSGYGYTF.

The V gene is TRBV11-3, the J gene TRBJ1-1; 7 nucleotides line up with TRBD1. Germline V CDR1 and CDR2: SGHNT, YENEEA. The junction had 4 bases not matched to a gene; V was cut back by 3 bases and J by 3 bases. The CDR3 totals 14 residues. CDR3 in DNA: TGTGCCAGCAGCTTCGGGACAGAGGACACTGAAGCTTTCTTT. As protein: CASSFGTEDTEAFF.

The J gene is TRBJ2-5, the V gene TRBV5-3; D is ambiguous. TRBV5-3 falls under the ORF class, with uncertain function. The CDR3 spans 13 residues. Trimming took off 3 bases at V and 5 bases at J, with 11 bases between the two ends. Here the CDR3 DNA reads TGTGCCAGAAGCTCCAAGGGTAGGGAGACCCAGTACTTC. It specifies CARSSKGRETQYF.

The chain joins TRBV20-1 to TRBJ2-7; D ambiguous. Germline lookup yields CDR1 DFQATT and CDR2 SNEGSKA (reference sequence). The CDR3 is made up of 11 amino acids. The V gene lost 2 bases and the J gene lost 1 base, with 3 bases spanning the gap. This chain's CDR3 is CSARQSYEQYF. The CDR3 nucleotides read TGCAGTGCTAGACAGTCCTACGAGCAGTACTTC.

The chain couples TRBV6-5 to TRBJ1-1; no reliable D call. The CDR3 runs to 13 residues. Germline lookup yields CDR1 MNHEY and CDR2 SVGAGI. V shed 1 base and J shed 3 bases, with 6 bases lying between them. CDR3 nucleotide sequence: TGTGCCAGCAGTTACTTGGCAGACACTGAAGCTTTCTTT. Protein product: CASSYLADTEAFF.

This chain links TRBV19 with TRBJ2-7; D may be TRBD2 (6 bases). The CDR3 has 14 residues. The germline V gene has CDR1 LNHDA and CDR2 SQIVND (reference sequence). V was shortened by 4 bases and J by 5 bases, with 15 bases between the two germline ends. CDR3 loop: CASSRGGASHEQYF. In DNA form, the CDR3 reads TGTGCCAGTAGTAGGGGCGGGGCGAGCCACGAGCAGTACTTC.

V gene TRBV7-2 combines with J gene TRBJ1-1; D ambiguous. V shed 3 bases and J shed 2 bases, with 10 bases lying between them. CDR3 length: 14 residues. CDR1 SGHTA and CDR2 FQGNSA come from the germline V gene. The CDR3 DNA is TGTGCCAGCAGCTTTACCTCAGGTAACACTGAAGCTTTCTTT. It translates to CASSFTSGNTEAFF. The entire variable domain, with the rest obtained from reference TRBV7-2 and TRBJ1-1, is as follows: GAGVSQSPSNKVTEKGKDVELRCDPISGHTALYWYRQSLGQGLEFLIYFQGNSAPDKSGLPSDRFSAERTGGSVSTLTIQRTQQEDSAVYLCASSFTSGNTEAFFGQGTRLTVV.